Here is one T cell receptor beta chain with its context. There is no known antigen for this receptor. Base qualities are not at hand, and no much larger clone is one base apart. The germline V gene (reference sequence) yields LGHDT for CDR1 and YNNKEL for CDR2. V has 0 bases trimmed and J has 4 bases trimmed; junction bases matching no gene number 7. CDR3 length: 16 amino acids, cysteine to phenylalanine. Only the CDR3 part of the read is kept: 48 bases, read in frame from the first base. The source of the sample is a study of blood T cell repertoires in COVID-19 (dated by TCRdb to 2018 to 2021). For the wider study: Samples from collaborators originated in the United States, Italy and Spain and spanned both the acute and convalescent phases of COVID-19. The material from the prospective study consisted of cDNA or gDNA derived from T cells, B-cell-depleted T cells, or PBMCs. Where available, HLA class I and class II types were obtained from metadata supplied by the sample provider rather than from assay-based typing. The repertoires were released in a freely available public database meant as a resource for research on the immune response to SARS-CoV-2. Sample metadata almost always included a de-identified subject ID, COVID-19 status, age in years and sex. Deeply sampled blood TCRbeta repertoires from subjects exposed to, actively infected with, or recovered from COVID-19 were included in the dataset. The samples were drawn from the first 160 participants of the ongoing ImmuneRACE study and from over 950 subjects provided by 6 global collaborators. Overall study results and their limits: How much clinical and demographic metadata was included differed by source and by participant, and the metadata was provided uncurated.

The collaborating institutions used their own protocols to collect whole blood in K2EDTA tubes. For TCRbeta analysis, collaborator samples were shipped as frozen whole blood, as isolated PBMCs, or as DNA extracted from either sample type. TCRbeta CDR3 regions were amplified from genomic DNA by means of the immunoSEQ Assay, a bias-controlled multiplex PCR. The paper's processing steps were these. The number of nucleated cells in each sample was estimated from the amplification of reference gene primers within the assay. Sequence reads were collapsed and filtered to measure the absolute abundance of every unique TCRbeta CDR3 rearrangement. Productive Simpson clonality was computed per sample as the square root of Simpson's diversity index over productive rearrangements. What TCRdb holds here is the immuneACCESS table cut down to in-frame rearrangements. Part of the clones is not present; checked against another copy, under half of the missing clones reflect an unresolved V gene, and the others are unexplained. Clone size and V and J calls were adopted from that table, with D and trimming inferred from the DNA. The sample table shows roughly 150,000 clones, and more than 80% are seen once. The top ten clones comprise about a tenth of the sample.

The clonotype originates from a human donor in a cohort sampled during active COVID-19. The sequence is built from TRBV3-1 (or the pseudogene TRBV3-2) and TRBJ2-7; 9 bases in the middle match TRBD2. The sequenced material came from peripheral blood. The CDR3 has the sequence CASSQDQAGGSYEQYF. The DNA is as follows: TGTGCCAGCAGCCAAGATCAAGCGGGAGGTTCTTACGAGCAGTACTTC.